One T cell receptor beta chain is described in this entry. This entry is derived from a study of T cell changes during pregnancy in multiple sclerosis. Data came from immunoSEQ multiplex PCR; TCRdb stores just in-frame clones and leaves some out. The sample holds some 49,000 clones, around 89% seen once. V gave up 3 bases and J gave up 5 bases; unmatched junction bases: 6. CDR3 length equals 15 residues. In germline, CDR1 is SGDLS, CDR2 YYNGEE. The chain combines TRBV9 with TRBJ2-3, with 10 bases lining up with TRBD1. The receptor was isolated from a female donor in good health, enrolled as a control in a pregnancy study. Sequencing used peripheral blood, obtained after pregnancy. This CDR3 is CASSAATGGIDTQYF. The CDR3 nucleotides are TGTGCCAGCAGCGCAGCGACAGGGGGCATAGATACGCAGTATTTT.